The rows below give T cell receptor beta chains drawn from one sample of a study of shared clonotypes between healthy human individuals. Using immunoSEQ multiplex PCR, the repertoire was profiled, and TCRdb retains in-frame clones only, with some absent. The sample lists 450,000 to 600,000 clones; 79% were seen once. The sequencing input was PBMCs. The receptors shown here come from a woman aged 40 to 55 in good health. Some clones in this sample may be carry-over from other donors' samples. The CDR3 runs from the conserved cysteine through the conserved F or W. Fields, in order: V gene, J gene, D gene, clone size, CDR3 DNA, CDR3 protein. A D gene is named only where the DNA matches it firmly. Clone sizes are given selectively: once, few, many, or a class where the clone is expanded.

>TRBV30|TRBJ2-5|-|-
TGTGCCTGGAGGGTGGGAGGAGGGTACCAAGAGACCCAGTACTTC
CAWRVGGGYQETQYF
>TRBV7-9|TRBJ1-4|-|few
TGTGCCAGCAGCTCCCTCGTCGGAGGGACTAATGAAAAACTGTTTTTT
CASSSLVGGTNEKLFF
>TRBV7-2|TRBJ2-7|-|once
TGTGCCAGCAGCTTTGGAACGGGAACCTACGAGCAGTACTTC
CASSFGTGTYEQYF
>TRBV9|TRBJ2-3|-|-
TGTGCCAGCAGCGTAGGTGGGTGGAGCACAGATACGCAGTATTTT
CASSVGGWSTDTQYF
>TRBV5-1|TRBJ2-7|TRBD2|-
TGCGCCAGCAGCTTGTCTAGCGGGAGGCCCTACGAGCAGTACTTC
CASSLSSGRPYEQYF
>TRBV10-3|TRBJ2-3|TRBD2|-
TGTGCCATCAGTGGTGGCGGGAGGGGGATAGATACGCAGTATTTT
CAISGGGRGIDTQYF
>TRBV19|TRBJ2-1|-|-
TGTGCCAGTACCGAGAGAGGGGAAAGGGGCTACAATGAGCAGTTCTTC
CASTERGERGYNEQFF
>TRBV9|TRBJ2-5|TRBD2|-
TGTGCCAGCAGCGTAGGGGCGGGAGGGACTAGCGGGCTTCAAGAGACCCAGTACTTC
CASSVGAGGTSGLQETQYF
>TRBV4-3|TRBJ1-2|TRBD1|-
TGCGCCAGCAGCCGGGACGGACAGGGGAGCTATGGCTACACCTTC
CASSRDGQGSYGYTF
>TRBV9|TRBJ2-2|TRBD1|-
TGTGCCAGCAGCGACCGGGACAGGGAAACCGGGGAGCTGTTTTTT
CASSDRDRETGELFF
>TRBV5-6|TRBJ2-1|TRBD2|-
TGTGCCAGCAGCTTTGGCGAGCGGGAGGGCCACAATGAGCAGTTCTTC
CASSFGEREGHNEQFF
>TRBV19|TRBJ1-4|-|-
TGTGCCAGCCAGGGAAGCTCGGTGGAAAAACTGTTTTTT
CASQGSSVEKLFF
>TRBV28|TRBJ2-3|TRBD1|-
TGTGCCAGCAGCCGAGGGGACAGGGACTTGGATACGCAGTATTTT
CASSRGDRDLDTQYF
>TRBV27|TRBJ2-2|-|-
TGTGCCAGCAGTACAGATTACACCGGGGAGCTGTTTTTT
CASSTDYTGELFF
>TRBV11-1|TRBJ1-1|-|-
TGTGCCAGCAGCCCGCCGGCTCATGGGGCTGAAGCTTTCTTT
CASSPPAHGAEAFF
>TRBV28|TRBJ2-2|-|few
TGTGCCAGCAGTTTAGGGCACCGAGGAACCGGGGAGCTGTTTTTT
CASSLGHRGTGELFF
>TRBV4-3|TRBJ2-1|-|-
TGCGCCAGCAGCCAAACTGGTGGAGCCCCCAACAATGAGCAGTTCTTC
CASSQTGGAPNNEQFF
>TRBV5-1|TRBJ2-1|TRBD2|-
TGCGCCAGCAGATCACTAGCGGAGAATGAGCAGTTCTTC
CASRSLAENEQFF
>TRBV19|TRBJ2-7|-|-
TGTGCCAGTAGTATAGTAGGGGCGGTTTACGAGCAGTACTTC
CASSIVGAVYEQYF
>TRBV10-2|TRBJ2-2|TRBD2|-
TGCGCCAGCAGGTCCGGACTAGCGGCGAACACCGGGGAGCTGTTTTTT
CASRSGLAANTGELFF
>TRBV2|TRBJ1-4|TRBD1|few
TGTGCCAGCAGCGGGGACAGGGGAAGTGAAAAACTGTTTTTT
CASSGDRGSEKLFF
>TRBV28|TRBJ1-6|-|-
TGTGCCAGCAGTCCCCCGCAGGGAAGTACCCTCCACTTT
CASSPPQGSTLHF
>TRBV28|TRBJ1-2|TRBD1|few
TGTGCCAGCACCAACCACCGGGACAGGGCCCGGCCCGGCTACACCTTC
CASTNHRDRARPGYTF
>TRBV9|TRBJ2-7|-|-
TGTGCCAGCAGCGTCTCCTCGACAGTTAACGAGCAGTACTTC
CASSVSSTVNEQYF
>TRBV7-2|TRBJ1-5|-|-
TGTGCCAGCAGCTTAATGGCGGCAAGCAATCAGCCCCAGCATTTT
CASSLMAASNQPQHF
>TRBV7-6|TRBJ2-3|TRBD2|few
TGTGCCAGCAGTCCTAGCGGGAGGGCCTTAGATACGCAGTATTTT
CASSPSGRALDTQYF
>TRBV2|TRBJ2-7|TRBD2|-
TGTGCCAGCAGTGAGTTAGCGGGATACCGAATGTCCTACGAGCAGTACTTC
CASSELAGYRMSYEQYF
>TRBV9|TRBJ2-3|-|once
TGTGCCAGCAGCAAACAGTCACTCACAGATACGCAGTATTTT
CASSKQSLTDTQYF
>TRBV6-1|TRBJ2-3|-|-
TGTGCCAGCAGTGGGGCTCTAGTGGGGGTTACGCAGTATTTT
CASSGALVGVTQYF
>TRBV28|TRBJ1-1|-|-
TGTGCCAGCAATAGATGGAGCACTGAAGCTTTCTTT
CASNRWSTEAFF
>TRBV7-2|TRBJ2-7|-|-
TGTGCCAGCAGCTTAGGATCGAGCGGAGCCTTCTACGAGCAGTACTTC
CASSLGSSGAFYEQYF
>TRBV10-3|TRBJ2-5|-|-
TGTGCCATCAGTGTTTTAGGAGAGACCCAGTACTTC
CAISVLGETQYF
>TRBV27|TRBJ1-2|TRBD1|-
TGTGCCAGCGGAAAGGACAGGGGGTTGGAAGGCTACACCTTC
CASGKDRGLEGYTF
>TRBV4-1|TRBJ2-1|-|-
TGCGCCAGCAGCCAAGAAGAGAGCGGAGTTTACAATGAGCAGTTCTTC
CASSQEESGVYNEQFF
>TRBV12-2|TRBJ2-1|-|-
TGTGCAAGTCGCTTTTCTAGCATAGCAGGGGAACCAAACTACAATGAGCAGTTCTTC
CASRFSSIAGEPNYNEQFF
>TRBV11-3|TRBJ2-1|-|-
TGTGCCAGCAGCTTAGGGGTTTTCAATGAGCAGTTCTTC
CASSLGVFNEQFF
>TRBV10-3|TRBJ2-1|-|-
TGTGCCATCAGTGAGTCGAATGGCGGGATCTACAATGAGCAGTTCTTC
CAISESNGGIYNEQFF